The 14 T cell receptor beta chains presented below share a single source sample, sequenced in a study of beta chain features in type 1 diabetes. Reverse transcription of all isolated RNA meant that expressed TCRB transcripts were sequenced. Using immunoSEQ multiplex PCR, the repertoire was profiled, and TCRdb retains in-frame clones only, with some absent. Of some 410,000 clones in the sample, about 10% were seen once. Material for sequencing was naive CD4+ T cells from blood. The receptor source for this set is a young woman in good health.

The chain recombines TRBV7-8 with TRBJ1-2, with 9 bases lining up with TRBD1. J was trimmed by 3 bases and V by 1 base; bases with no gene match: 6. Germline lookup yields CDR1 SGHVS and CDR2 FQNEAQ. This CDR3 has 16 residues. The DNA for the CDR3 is TGTGCCAGCAGCTTAGGCGGACAGGGGTGGGACTATGGCTACACCTTC. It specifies CASSLGGQGWDYGYTF.

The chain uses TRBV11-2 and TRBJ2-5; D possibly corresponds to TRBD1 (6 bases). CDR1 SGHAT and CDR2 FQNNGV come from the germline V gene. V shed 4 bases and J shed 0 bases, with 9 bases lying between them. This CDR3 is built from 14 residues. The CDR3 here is CASSYRQDQETQYF. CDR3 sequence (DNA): TGTGCCAGCAGCTACAGACAGGACCAAGAGACCCAGTACTTC.

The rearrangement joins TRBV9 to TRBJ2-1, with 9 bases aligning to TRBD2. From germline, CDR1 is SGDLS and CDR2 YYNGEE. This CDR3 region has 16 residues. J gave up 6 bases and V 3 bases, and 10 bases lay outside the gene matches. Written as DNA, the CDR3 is TGTGCCAGCAGCGCCATAGCGGGAGCCGGGGGCAATGAGCAGTTCTTC. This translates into CASSAIAGAGGNEQFF.

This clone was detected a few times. CDR3 residues: CSAQIYNEQFF. The CDR3 DNA is TGCAGTGCTCAAATATACAATGAGCAGTTCTTC. The chain is built from TRBV20-1 and TRBJ2-1, with unresolved D. The CDR3 consists of 11 residues. V dropped 5 bases and J dropped 4 bases, with 6 bases sitting between them. The germline V gene has CDR1 DFQATT and CDR2 SNEGSKA (reference sequence).

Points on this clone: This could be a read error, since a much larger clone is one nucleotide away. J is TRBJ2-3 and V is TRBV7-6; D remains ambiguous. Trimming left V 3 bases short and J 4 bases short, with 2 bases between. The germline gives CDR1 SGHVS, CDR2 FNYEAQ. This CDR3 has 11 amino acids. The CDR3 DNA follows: TGTGCCAGCAGCTTTTCAGATACGCAGTATTTT. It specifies CASSFSDTQYF.

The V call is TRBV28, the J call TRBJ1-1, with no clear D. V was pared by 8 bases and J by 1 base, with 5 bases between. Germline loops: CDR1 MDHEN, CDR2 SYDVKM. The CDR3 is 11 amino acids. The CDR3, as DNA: TGTGCCAGCTACGAGAACACTGAAGCTTTCTTT. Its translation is CASYENTEAFF. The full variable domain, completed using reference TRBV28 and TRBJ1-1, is DVKVTQSSRYLVKRTGEKVFLECVQDMDHENMFWYRQDPGLGLRLIYFSYDVKMKEKGDIPEGYSVSREKKERFSLILESASTNQTSMYLCASYENTEAFFGQGTRLTVV.

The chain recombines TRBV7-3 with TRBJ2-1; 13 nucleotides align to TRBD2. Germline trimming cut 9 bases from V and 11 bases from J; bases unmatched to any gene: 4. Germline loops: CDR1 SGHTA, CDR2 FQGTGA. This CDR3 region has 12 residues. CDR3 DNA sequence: TGTGCCAGTGGGACTAGCGGGGCGAAGCAGTTCTTC. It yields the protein CASGTSGAKQFF.

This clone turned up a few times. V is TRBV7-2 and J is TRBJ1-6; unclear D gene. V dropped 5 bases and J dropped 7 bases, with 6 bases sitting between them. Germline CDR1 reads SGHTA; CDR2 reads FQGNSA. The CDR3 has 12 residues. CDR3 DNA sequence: TGTGCCAGCAGCCACACGAATTCACCCCTCCACTTT. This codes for CASSHTNSPLHF.

This CDR3 is CASSSGPSSTDTQYF. In DNA, the CDR3 is TGCGCCAGCAGCTCGGGCCCGTCTAGCACAGATACGCAGTATTTT. The V gene is TRBV5-1, the J gene TRBJ2-3; no reliable D call. Germline V CDR1 and CDR2: SGHRS, YFSETQ. This CDR3 region has 15 residues. V was pared by 3 bases and J by 0 bases, with 11 bases between.

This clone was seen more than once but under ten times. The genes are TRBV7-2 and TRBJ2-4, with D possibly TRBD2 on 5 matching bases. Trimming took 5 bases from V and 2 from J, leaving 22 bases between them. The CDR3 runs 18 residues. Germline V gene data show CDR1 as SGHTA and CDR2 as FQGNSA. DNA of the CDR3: TGTGCCAGCAGCCCATCGAACGGATTGAGGAGGACCAAAAACATTCAGTACTTC. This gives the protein CASSPSNGLRRTKNIQYF.

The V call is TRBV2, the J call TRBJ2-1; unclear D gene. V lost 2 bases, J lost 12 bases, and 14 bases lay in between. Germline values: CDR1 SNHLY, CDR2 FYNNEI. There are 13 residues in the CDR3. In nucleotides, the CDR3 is TGTGCCAGCAGTGAAATGGCCCCGATAGGGCAGTTCTTC. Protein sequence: CASSEMAPIGQFF.

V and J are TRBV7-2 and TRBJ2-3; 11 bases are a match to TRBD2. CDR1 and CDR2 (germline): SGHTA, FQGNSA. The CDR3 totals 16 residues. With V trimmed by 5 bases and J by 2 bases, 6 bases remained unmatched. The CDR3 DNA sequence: TGTGCCAGCAGCCGACTTAGCGGGAGGGCCACAGATACGCAGTATTTT. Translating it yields CASSRLSGRATDTQYF. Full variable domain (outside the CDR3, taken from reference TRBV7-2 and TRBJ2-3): GAGVSQSPSNKVTEKGKDVELRCDPISGHTALYWYRQSLGQGLEFLIYFQGNSAPDKSGLPSDRFSAERTGGSVSTLTIQRTQQEDSAVYLCASSRLSGRATDTQYFGPGTRLTVL.

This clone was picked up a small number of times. This CDR3 reads CASSLHGAQETQYF. The CDR3 bases are TGTGCCAGCAGCTTACACGGGGCCCAAGAGACCCAGTACTTC. V and J are TRBV7-2 and TRBJ2-5; D may be TRBD1 or TRBD2 (5 bases each). Germline V gene lookup returns CDR1 SGHTA and CDR2 FQGNSA. The CDR3 is made up of 14 amino acids. V was trimmed by 2 bases and J by 1 base, leaving 8 bases between them.

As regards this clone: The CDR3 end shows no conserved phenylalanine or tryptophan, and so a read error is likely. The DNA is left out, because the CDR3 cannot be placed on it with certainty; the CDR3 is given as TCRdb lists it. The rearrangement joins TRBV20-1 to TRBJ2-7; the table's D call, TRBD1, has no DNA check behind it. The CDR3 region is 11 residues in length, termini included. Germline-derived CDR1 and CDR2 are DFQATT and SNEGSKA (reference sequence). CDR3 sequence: CSAKGRGTVVG.